The 29 T cell receptor beta chains reported below all come from one sample, sequenced in a study of STAT5B mutations in CD4+ large granular lymphocyte leukemia (dated by TCRdb to 2021 to 2024). Preparation of the library involved the immunoSEQ multiplex PCR assay. Imported from immuneACCESS, the table was reduced by TCRdb to in-frame sequences with V and J called. These copies leave out some clones; in studies compared against another copy, an unresolved V gene accounts for under half, and the cause of the remainder is not known. The sample yields fewer than 7,000 clones; 74% were counted once. The ten largest account for 1.9% of the sample. The sequenced sample was PBMCs. These TCRs come from a woman in her sixties or seventies with CD4+ T-cell large granular lymphocyte leukemia.

Here the CDR3 reads CASSVRTPGNTIYF. The CDR3 DNA reads as TGTGCCAGCAGCGTACGGACCCCTGGAAACACCATATATTTT. V is TRBV5-6 and J is TRBJ1-3; D not resolved. The length of the CDR3 is 14 residues. From germline, CDR1 is SGHDT and CDR2 YYEEEE. The ends were cut back, 4 bases at V and 2 bases at J, with 10 bases in the middle.

The gene calls are TRBV4-1 and TRBJ1-4; the D is unclear. The CDR3 loop spans 16 amino acids. Germline lookup yields CDR1 MGHRA and CDR2 YSYEKL. Trimming cost V 4 bases and J 0 bases, with 12 bases left between them. CDR3 DNA sequence: TGCGCCAGCAGCCGGGGAGCTCTTGCAACTAATGAAAAACTGTTTTTT. This gives the protein CASSRGALATNEKLFF.

DNA of the CDR3: TGTGCCAGCAGCCCGGGACAGGGAGGCGAGCAGTACTTC. Amino acids: CASSPGQGGEQYF. The chain links TRBV5-4 to TRBJ2-7; 9 nucleotides match TRBD1. CDR1 is SGHNT and CDR2 is YYREEE in the germline V gene (reference sequence). There are 13 residues in the CDR3. With V trimmed by 4 bases and J by 6 bases, 5 bases remained unmatched.

This clone appeared a few times. This rearrangement joins TRBV6-6 to TRBJ1-4; TRBD1 matches 9 bases. The CDR3 covers 15 residues. With V trimmed by 2 bases and J by 11 bases, 9 bases remained unmatched. Germline CDR1 MNHNY, CDR2 SVGAGI (reference sequence). This CDR3 reads CASSYLGQGTDKLFF. CDR3 DNA: TGTGCCAGCAGTTACCTGGGACAGGGAACCGACAAACTGTTTTTT.

The V call is TRBV5-1, the J call TRBJ1-2; D is possibly TRBD1 (6 bases). The CDR3 sequence is 18 residues long. The V end was cut by 0 bases, the J end by 6 bases, with 24 bases between. CDR1 SGHRS and CDR2 YFSETQ come from the germline V gene. In DNA form, the CDR3 reads TGCGCCAGCAGCTTGGGGGGGGCCTCAGCGCGAAGATTAAATGGCTACACCTTC. Encoded protein: CASSLGGASARRLNGYTF. The whole variable domain, remainder taken from reference TRBV5-1 and TRBJ1-2, is KAGVTQTPRYLIKTRGQQVTLSCSPISGHRSVSWYQQTPGQGLQFLFEYFSETQRNKGNFPGRFSGRQFSNSRSEMNVSTLELGDSALYLCASSLGGASARRLNGYTFGSGTRLTVV.

The genes are TRBV6-5 and TRBJ1-1; 7 bases are a match to TRBD1. The trim removed 1 base at V and 1 base at J, leaving 3 bases unmatched. The CDR3 length is 15 residues. Germline V gives CDR1 MNHEY, CDR2 SVGAGI. CDR3 coding DNA: TGTGCCAGCAGTTACTTGGACAGGCCGAACACTGAAGCTTTCTTT. Translating it yields CASSYLDRPNTEAFF.

The chain recombines TRBV13 with TRBJ1-2; 12 bases fit TRBD1. The CDR3 runs 14 residues. CDR1 and CDR2 (germline): PRHDT, FYEKMQ (reference sequence). The V segment lost 4 bases and the J segment 5 bases; nucleotides outside the gene matches: 2. Here the CDR3 DNA reads TGTGCCAGCAGCTCGGGACAGGGGGCATATGGCTACACCTTC. Residues: CASSSGQGAYGYTF. Full variable domain (missing parts from reference TRBV13 and TRBJ1-2): AAGVIQSPRHLIKEKRETATLKCYPIPRHDTVYWYQQGPGQDPQFLISFYEKMQSDKGSIPDRFSAQQFSDYHSELNMSSLELGDSALYFCASSSGQGAYGYTFGSGTRLTVV.

The chain combines TRBV11-2 with TRBJ2-5, with a weak D call TRBD1 (6 bases). The V end lost 5 bases, the J end lost 9 bases, and 19 bases lay between the germline ends. Per germline, CDR1 SGHAT and CDR2 FQNNGV. This CDR3 region has 14 residues. The CDR3 bases are TGTGCCAGCAGCCGATCCGGGCCCGAGGGGGCCCAGTACTTC. Amino acid sequence: CASSRSGPEGAQYF.

The chain employs TRBV14 and TRBJ1-2; 10 bases are a match to TRBD1. The germline CDR1 and CDR2 sequences are SGHDN and FVKESK. This CDR3 has 14 residues. V was clipped by 4 bases and J by 4 bases; unmatched bases: 3. CDR3 residues: CASSPGTGAYGYTF. In nucleotides, the CDR3 is TGTGCCAGCAGCCCAGGGACAGGGGCCTATGGCTACACCTTC. Together with reference TRBV14 and TRBJ1-2, the CDR3 gives the full variable domain: EAGVTQFPSHSVIEKGQTVTLRCDPISGHDNLYWYRRVMGKEIKFLLHFVKESKQDESGMPNNRFLAERTGGTYSTLKVQPAELEDSGVYFCASSPGTGAYGYTFGSGTRLTVV.

The chain uses TRBV5-1 and TRBJ2-6; maybe TRBD2 (6 bases). The germline V and J ends were trimmed by 7 bases and 0 bases, with 8 bases remaining between them. The CDR3 covers 14 residues. Germline lookup yields CDR1 SGHRS and CDR2 YFSETQ. CDR3 DNA: TGCGCCAGCGGGGGGACCTCTGGGGCCAACGTCCTGACTTTC. Amino acids: CASGGTSGANVLTF.

The chain couples TRBV2 to TRBJ2-1, with D hard to call. The CDR3 consists of 11 residues. The V and J ends lost 1 base and 8 bases respectively, with 3 bases between them. Germline loops: CDR1 SNHLY, CDR2 FYNNEI. The CDR3 DNA reads TGTGCCAGCAGTGAAGTCGATGAGCAGTTCTTC. Translated: CASSEVDEQFF.

The DNA for the CDR3 is TGTGCCAGTAGACCGGGACAGGTGGGCCATGAGCAGTTCTTC. Amino acids: CASRPGQVGHEQFF. V usage is TRBV19 and J usage is TRBJ2-1; TRBD1 matches at 8 bases. CDR3 length: 14 amino acids. Germline CDR1 LNHDA, CDR2 SQIVND (reference sequence). V shed 6 bases, J shed 8 bases, and the junction held 9 bases outside the gene matches.

V is TRBV5-4 and J is TRBJ1-2; D uncertain. Germline loops: CDR1 SGHNT, CDR2 YYREEE (reference sequence). The CDR3 consists of 14 residues. Trimming took off 2 bases at V and 2 bases at J, with 10 bases between the two ends. Here the CDR3 DNA reads TGTGCCAGCAGCTTCGGAGTATCCAACTATGGCTACACCTTC. It specifies CASSFGVSNYGYTF.

This clone was recorded only once. This chain links TRBV19 with TRBJ2-3; TRBD2 aligns across 9 bases. This CDR3 is built from 19 residues. Germline trimming cut 5 bases from V and 1 base from J; bases unmatched to any gene: 16. Germline-derived CDR1 and CDR2 are LNHDA and SQIVND (reference sequence). This CDR3 reads CASSPRTSAGGRGTDTQYF. CDR3 coding DNA: TGTGCCAGTAGTCCAAGGACTAGCGCGGGAGGGAGGGGCACAGATACGCAGTATTTT.

The V and J genes are TRBV15 and TRBJ2-1; a weak D match, TRBD2 (5 bases). Trimming removed 6 bases from V and 10 bases from J, with 22 bases in between. CDR1 and CDR2 from the germline V gene are LNHNV and YYDKDF (reference sequence). The CDR3 spans 15 residues. The CDR3 here is CATRGRYQPNEEQFF. CDR3 bases: TGTGCCACCAGAGGGAGATACCAGCCCAATGAAGAGCAGTTCTTC.

The chain recombines TRBV5-1 with TRBJ2-3; D is unresolved. The CDR3 covers 12 residues. Germline-derived CDR1 and CDR2 are SGHRS and YFSETQ. V lost 4 bases and J 0 bases, leaving 3 bases between the germline ends. CDR3 DNA: TGCGCCAGCAGCCTTAGCACAGATACGCAGTATTTT. This translates into CASSLSTDTQYF.

J is TRBJ2-1 and V is TRBV5-1; unclear D gene. CDR1 is SGHRS and CDR2 is YFSETQ in the germline V gene. Trimming removed 2 bases from V and 6 bases from J, with 12 bases in between. This CDR3 has 14 residues. CDR3 DNA: TGCGCCAGCAGCTTAGCCTCCATAGCCAATGAGCAGTTCTTC. This translates into CASSLASIANEQFF.

V and J are TRBV5-1 and TRBJ2-2, with 10 bases aligning to TRBD2. V dropped 9 bases and J dropped 5; count of bases not matched to a gene: 4. The CDR3 spans 13 residues. Germline-derived CDR1 and CDR2 are SGHRS and YFSETQ. The CDR3 spells CATNSGGTGELFF. The CDR3 nucleotides are TGCGCCACCAATAGCGGGGGGACCGGGGAGCTGTTTTTT.

The chain joins TRBV19 to TRBJ2-7; perhaps TRBD2 as D (6 bases). Trimming pared 7 bases from V and 4 bases from J, leaving 23 bases between. CDR3 length equals 16 residues. The germline V gene has CDR1 LNHDA and CDR2 SQIVND (reference sequence). The CDR3 bases are TGTGCCAGTAAGAGGAGGGACGGACTACCCCTTTACGAGCAGTACTTC. It codes for CASKRRDGLPLYEQYF.

A single count supports this clone. V gene TRBV5-1 combines with J gene TRBJ2-3; TRBD1 might be the D (6 bases). Trimming removed 4 bases from V and 13 bases from J, with 22 bases in between. In germline, CDR1 is SGHRS, CDR2 YFSETQ. The CDR3 has 14 residues. CDR3 amino acids: CASSIQGRSGREYF. CDR3 bases: TGCGCCAGCAGCATACAGGGTAGATCGGGTCGCGAGTATTTT.

This sequence joins TRBV27 and TRBJ1-5, with D uncertain. Germline V gene lookup returns CDR1 MNHEY and CDR2 SMNVEV (reference sequence). Trimming stripped 3 bases from V and 2 bases from J, with 5 bases between. CDR3 length: 13 residues. The CDR3 here is CASSFGGNQPQHF. The CDR3 bases are TGTGCCAGCAGTTTTGGAGGCAATCAGCCCCAGCATTTT.

The rearrangement links TRBV27 to TRBJ2-5; 8 bases align to TRBD2. The V segment lost 2 bases and the J segment 5 bases; nucleotides outside the gene matches: 4. The germline CDR1 and CDR2 sequences are MNHEY and SMNVEV (reference sequence). The CDR3 consists of 14 residues. The CDR3 nucleotides read TGTGCCAGCAGTTTAGGTCCGGGAGGGGAGACCCAGTACTTC. It translates to CASSLGPGGETQYF.

J is TRBJ1-4 and V is TRBV27; no firm D call. Trimming pared 6 bases from V and 1 base from J, leaving 9 bases between. The CDR3 is 14 residues long. Germline V lookup: CDR1 MNHEY, CDR2 SMNVEV (reference sequence). The CDR3 sequence is CASRVGGTNEKLFF. CDR3 nucleotide sequence: TGTGCCAGCAGGGTCGGCGGAACTAATGAAAAACTGTTTTTT. Full variable domain (missing parts from reference TRBV27 and TRBJ1-4): EAQVTQNPRYLITVTGKKLTVTCSQNMNHEYMSWYRQDPGLGLRQIYYSMNVEVTDKGDVPEGYKVSRKEKRNFPLILESPSPNQTSLYFCASRVGGTNEKLFFGSGTQLSVL.

This clone appeared once. The genes are TRBV6-1 and TRBJ1-2; 7 bases agree with TRBD1. The CDR3 extends over 13 amino acids. Germline lookup yields CDR1 MNHNS and CDR2 SASEGT. Unmatched junction bases numbered 6, after V lost 3 bases and J lost 8 bases. CDR3 sequence (DNA): TGTGCCAGCAGTGAGGGACAGAGGCGCGGCTACACCTTC. Residues: CASSEGQRRGYTF.

This clone occurred a few times. The CDR3: CASSLSPGNTIYF. CDR3 sequence (DNA): TGCGCCAGCAGCTTGAGTCCTGGAAACACCATATATTTT. V gene TRBV5-1 combines with J gene TRBJ1-3; no definite D call. The V end was cut by 1 base, the J end by 2 bases, with 4 bases between. Germline V gene data show CDR1 as SGHRS and CDR2 as YFSETQ. The CDR3 has 13 residues.

The V gene is TRBV7-2, the J gene TRBJ1-5, with D unresolved. V gave up 5 bases and J gave up 5 bases, with 10 bases separating them. Germline lookup yields CDR1 SGHTA and CDR2 FQGNSA. There are 13 residues in the CDR3. The CDR3 region has the DNA TGTGCCAGCAGCCGGACGAGTGATCAGCCCCAGCATTTT. This sequence encodes CASSRTSDQPQHF.

J is TRBJ1-1 and V is TRBV2, with a possible D match to TRBD1 (5 bases). Germline V gene lookup returns CDR1 SNHLY and CDR2 FYNNEI. This CDR3 is built from 12 residues. V lost 11 bases, J lost 4 bases, and 14 bases lay in between. This CDR3 reads CAFRGETTEAFF. The CDR3 DNA sequence: TGTGCCTTTCGGGGGGAAACCACTGAAGCTTTCTTT. The entire variable domain, with the rest obtained from reference TRBV2 and TRBJ1-1, is as follows: EPEVTQTPSHQVTQMGQEVILRCVPISNHLYFYWYRQILGQKVEFLVSFYNNEISEKSEIFDDQFSVERPDGSNFTLKIRSTKLEDSAMYFCAFRGETTEAFFGQGTRLTVV.

This chain uses TRBV25-1 with TRBJ2-5; maybe TRBD2 (5 bases). V dropped 7 bases and J dropped 7 bases, with 19 bases sitting between them. The length of the CDR3 is 14 residues. In germline, CDR1 is MGHDK, CDR2 SYGVNS. The CDR3 DNA reads as TGTGCCAGCACTCCGACGGGGTGGCACCTGACCCAGTACTTC. Protein: CASTPTGWHLTQYF.

The chain uses TRBV19 and TRBJ2-1; 14 nucleotides agree with TRBD2. CDR1 and CDR2 (germline): LNHDA, SQIVND (reference sequence). With 7 bases clipped from V and 1 base from J, the junction kept 12 bases outside the gene matches. The CDR3 extends over 19 amino acids. The CDR3 sequence: CASTTGLAGVGGSYNEQFF. CDR3 nucleotide sequence: TGTGCCAGTACCACGGGACTAGCGGGAGTGGGGGGGTCCTACAATGAGCAGTTCTTC.